A single sample gave rise to the 2 T cell receptor beta chains below, sequenced in a study of OX40 agonist ivuxolimab in advanced cancers. Only in-frame clones appear in the TCRdb table, and some are missing; sequencing was by immunoSEQ multiplex PCR. In the table there are tens of thousands of clones, about 85% of which are singletons. The sequencing used CD4+ or CD8+ T cells sorted from blood, collected in a trial of the OX40 agonist ivuxolimab. All receptors derive from an adult with an advanced solid tumor such as melanoma, head and neck, liver or kidney cancer.

The J gene is TRBJ2-1, the V gene TRBV7-9, with D perhaps TRBD1 or TRBD2 (6 bases each). The CDR3 has 16 amino acids. Germline V lookup: CDR1 SEHNR, CDR2 FQNEAQ (reference sequence). Trimming cost V 5 bases and J 2 bases, with 16 bases left between them. This CDR3 reads CASSLGGGAPYNEQFF. The CDR3 DNA reads TGTGCCAGCAGCCTAGGAGGGGGAGCCCCCTACAATGAGCAGTTCTTC.

This clone was seen a single time. The rearrangement uses TRBV5-5 and TRBJ2-7; 12 bases agree with TRBD2. This CDR3 region has 15 residues. V lost 4 bases, J lost 2 bases, and 4 bases stayed unmatched. CDR1 SGHKS and CDR2 YYEKEE come from the germline V gene (reference sequence). The CDR3 DNA follows: TGTGCCAGCAGCGCCGGACTAGCGGGGCCCTACGAGCAGTACTTC. Protein sequence: CASSAGLAGPYEQYF.